These 20 T cell receptor beta chains were all obtained from the same sample, sequenced in a study of T cell changes during pregnancy in multiple sclerosis. The protocol was immunoSEQ multiplex PCR, while the TCRdb copy is restricted to in-frame clones and leaves out a portion. The data contain about 12,000 clones, approximately 80% of them singletons. The source material was CD8+ T cells from peripheral blood mononuclear cells, sampled after pregnancy. The source is a female donor in good health, enrolled as a control in a pregnancy study.

The chain is built from TRBV4-1 and TRBJ2-7, with D possibly matching TRBD2 (5 bases). The germline V and J ends were trimmed by 0 bases and 6 bases, with 15 bases remaining between them. There are 15 residues in the CDR3. CDR1 is MGHRA, CDR2 YSYEKL, per germline. This chain's CDR3 is CASSQEPGLTTEQYF. In DNA, the CDR3 is TGCGCCAGCAGCCAAGAACCCGGACTTACTACCGAGCAGTACTTC.

The chain recombines TRBV6-5 with TRBJ2-1; 7 bases match TRBD2. V shed 6 bases, J shed 6 bases, and the junction held 11 bases outside the gene matches. Germline CDR1 is MNHEY and CDR2 is SVGAGI. There are 15 residues in the CDR3. The CDR3 loop reads CASSSPPGGRNEQFF. CDR3 nucleotides: TGTGCCAGCAGCTCTCCCCCGGGAGGACGCAATGAGCAGTTCTTC.

This clone has a single count. The chain has TRBV4-1 and TRBJ2-7; 13 positions match TRBD2. The CDR3 runs to 15 residues. J gave up 7 bases and V 3 bases, and 6 bases lay outside the gene matches. The germline V gene has CDR1 MGHRA and CDR2 YSYEKL. The CDR3: CASSQQPGLAGEQYF. CDR3 nucleotide sequence: TGCGCCAGCAGCCAGCAACCGGGACTAGCGGGAGAGCAGTACTTC.

The chain combines TRBV7-2 with TRBJ2-1; 9 bases align to TRBD2. J lost 12 bases, V lost 6 bases, and 12 bases had no gene match. The CDR3 length is 14 residues. Germline V gene lookup returns CDR1 SGHTA and CDR2 FQGNSA. The CDR3 loop is CASRRAGLAFRQFF. CDR3 nucleotides: TGTGCCAGCAGGCGGGCGGGACTAGCTTTCCGGCAGTTCTTC.

The sample holds one count of this clone. CDR3 nucleotides: TGTGCCAGCAGCTTGGTGACAGGGGGGAACACCATATATTTT. It translates to CASSLVTGGNTIYF. The chain has TRBV11-2 and TRBJ1-3; the match to TRBD1 covers 9 bases. CDR1 is SGHAT and CDR2 is FQNNGV in the germline V gene. V lost 3 bases, J lost 7 bases, and 4 bases stayed unmatched. CDR3 length: 14 amino acids. The full variable domain, in which reference TRBV11-2 and TRBJ1-3 provide the parts outside the CDR3, is EAGVAQSPRYKIIEKRQSVAFWCNPISGHATLYWYQQILGQGPKLLIQFQNNGVVDDSQLPKDRFSAERLKGVDSTLKIQPAKLEDSAVYLCASSLVTGGNTIYFGEGSWLTVV.

The CDR3 DNA is TGTGCCACCAGCAGAGATAGGGGTTACACTGAAGCTTTCTTT. This gives the protein CATSRDRGYTEAFF. The chain is built from TRBV15 and TRBJ1-1, with D perhaps TRBD1 (5 bases). Per the germline V gene, CDR1 is LNHNV and CDR2 is YYDKDF (reference sequence). The CDR3 runs to 14 residues. With 0 bases removed from V and 3 bases from J, the gap between germline ends came to 8 bases. Full variable domain (missing parts from reference TRBV15 and TRBJ1-1): DAMVIQNPRYQVTQFGKPVTLSCSQTLNHNVMYWYQQKSSQAPKLLFHYYDKDFNNEADTPDNFQSRRPNTSFCFLDIRSPGLGDTAMYLCATSRDRGYTEAFFGQGTRLTVV.

This chain connects TRBV27 to TRBJ2-7; D is possibly TRBD2 (5 bases). Germline lookup yields CDR1 MNHEY and CDR2 SMNVEV (reference sequence). V shed 4 bases and J shed 6 bases, with 16 bases lying between them. This CDR3 comprises 14 residues. CDR3 sequence (DNA): TGTGCCAGCAGTTATGTTGATAGGGAGAGCGAGCAGTACTTC. It codes for CASSYVDRESEQYF.

The V and J genes are TRBV18 and TRBJ1-1; D gene uncertain. Trimming took off 6 bases at V and 1 base at J, with 9 bases between the two ends. Germline V gives CDR1 KGHSH, CDR2 LQKENI. The CDR3 runs to 13 residues. The CDR3 DNA sequence: TGTGCCAGCTCCACGGTACCGAACACTGAAGCTTTCTTT. This gives the protein CASSTVPNTEAFF.

This clone was seen more than once but under ten times. The CDR3 is CASSPQSGPPQETQYF. CDR3 nucleotide sequence: TGTGCCAGCTCACCACAAAGCGGACCCCCTCAAGAGACCCAGTACTTC. The rearrangement joins TRBV18 to TRBJ2-5; tentatively, D is TRBD2 (5 bases). The CDR3 covers 16 residues. Germline V gene lookup returns CDR1 KGHSH and CDR2 LQKENI. V was shortened by 1 base and J by 2 bases, with 14 bases between the two germline ends. The entire variable domain, with the rest obtained from reference TRBV18 and TRBJ2-5, is as follows: NAGVMQNPRHLVRRRGQEARLRCSPMKGHSHVYWYRQLPEEGLKFMVYLQKENIIDESGMPKERFSAEFPKEGPSILRIQQVVRGDSAAYFCASSPQSGPPQETQYFGPGTRLLVL.

This chain links TRBV7-9 with TRBJ1-3; D may be TRBD1 (5 bases). Germline V gene sequence: CDR1 SEHNR, CDR2 FQNEAQ (reference sequence). V lost 8 bases and J lost 0, with 11 bases in between. The CDR3 extends over 14 amino acids. CDR3 DNA sequence: TGTGCCAGCGGCAGGGTTCTCTCTGGAAACACCATATATTTT. It specifies CASGRVLSGNTIYF.

The V and J genes are TRBV10-3 and TRBJ2-7; 9 bases align to TRBD1. J was trimmed by 4 bases and V by 6 bases; bases with no gene match: 7. CDR3 length: 14 residues. Germline lookup yields CDR1 ENHRY and CDR2 SYGVKD. The CDR3 DNA sequence: TGTGCCATCAGGGCCGGGACAGGGTTTTACGAGCAGTACTTC. It codes for CAIRAGTGFYEQYF.

The rearrangement joins TRBV27 to TRBJ1-1; TRBD1 agrees at 8 bases. The CDR3 is 14 amino acids. Trimming at V came to 6 bases and at J to 5 bases, leaving 8 bases not matched to a gene. Germline CDR1 reads MNHEY; CDR2 reads SMNVEV (reference sequence). In nucleotides, the CDR3 is TGTGCCAGCAGAAAAGACAGGGGTAGGACTGAAGCTTTCTTT. It specifies CASRKDRGRTEAFF.

The chain is built from TRBV19 and TRBJ2-3; 9 nucleotides agree with TRBD1. CDR3 length equals 15 residues. Germline loops: CDR1 LNHDA, CDR2 SQIVND (reference sequence). V was clipped by 4 bases and J by 1 base; unmatched bases: 3. The CDR3 sequence: CASSTRDRGTDTQYF. For the CDR3, the DNA is TGTGCCAGTAGTACCCGGGACAGGGGCACAGATACGCAGTATTTT.

The V gene is TRBV2, the J gene TRBJ2-3; tentative D call: TRBD1 (6 bases). The CDR3 has 13 amino acids. Germline values: CDR1 SNHLY, CDR2 FYNNEI. V was shortened by 8 bases and J by 3 bases, with 12 bases between the two germline ends. CDR3: CASLPGATDTQYF. In nucleotides, the CDR3 is TGTGCCAGCCTTCCAGGGGCAACAGATACGCAGTATTTT.

The chain is built from TRBV19 and TRBJ1-3; D perhaps matches TRBD1 (6 bases). Trimming removed 4 bases from V and 4 bases from J, with 14 bases in between. This CDR3 is built from 15 residues. CDR1 is LNHDA, CDR2 SQIVND, per germline (reference sequence). The CDR3 spells CASSTPRTAGNTIYF. CDR3 nucleotide sequence: TGTGCCAGTAGTACTCCTAGGACAGCCGGAAACACCATATATTTT.

The chain combines TRBV6-5 with TRBJ2-7, with 7 bases lining up with TRBD1. The CDR3 loop spans 14 amino acids. Trimming took 5 bases from V and 4 from J; bases not matched to a gene: 8. Per germline, CDR1 MNHEY and CDR2 SVGAGI. CDR3 in DNA: TGTGCCAGCAGTCAACTCTACAGGGGATACGAGCAGTACTTC. It yields the protein CASSQLYRGYEQYF.

This clone came up once. The chain joins TRBV18 to TRBJ2-5; 12 nucleotides line up with TRBD2. Germline V gene lookup returns CDR1 KGHSH and CDR2 LQKENI. V shed 2 bases, J shed 5 bases, and the junction held 12 bases outside the gene matches. The CDR3 has 18 residues. CDR3 residues: CASSPVGPSGGDSETQYF. CDR3 coding DNA: TGTGCCAGCTCACCAGTAGGCCCTAGCGGGGGGGACTCGGAGACCCAGTACTTC.

V is TRBV11-2 and J is TRBJ2-5; 9 bases are shared with TRBD2. The germline CDR1 and CDR2 sequences are SGHAT and FQNNGV. The junction had 11 bases not matched to a gene; V was cut back by 4 bases and J by 2 bases. The CDR3 runs to 17 residues. In DNA, the CDR3 is TGTGCCAGCAGCTCTTCCCCGGCGGGGGGGGCTCAAGAGACCCAGTACTTC. Residues: CASSSSPAGGAQETQYF. The full variable domain, with the rest looked up from reference TRBV11-2 and TRBJ2-5, is EAGVAQSPRYKIIEKRQSVAFWCNPISGHATLYWYQQILGQGPKLLIQFQNNGVVDDSQLPKDRFSAERLKGVDSTLKIQPAKLEDSAVYLCASSSSPAGGAQETQYFGPGTRLLVL.

The rearrangement uses TRBV19 and TRBJ2-7, with D maybe TRBD2 (5 bases). CDR1 and CDR2 from the germline V gene are LNHDA and SQIVND (reference sequence). V gave up 6 bases and J gave up 4 bases, with 16 bases separating them. The CDR3 length is 14 residues. The CDR3 nucleotides are TGTGCCAGTAGCCGGGGAGAAGCTTCATACGAGCAGTACTTC. The encoded protein is CASSRGEASYEQYF.

This chain connects TRBV28 to TRBJ2-2; the match to TRBD1 covers 10 bases. Germline CDR1 is MDHEN and CDR2 is SYDVKM. This CDR3 has 19 amino acids. J gave up 4 bases and V 3 bases, and 14 bases lay outside the gene matches. The CDR3 loop is CASSFLIVLGQGSTGELFF. The CDR3 DNA reads TGTGCCAGCAGTTTCCTTATCGTCCTGGGACAGGGGAGCACCGGGGAGCTGTTTTTT. Full variable domain (outside the CDR3, taken from reference TRBV28 and TRBJ2-2): DVKVTQSSRYLVKRTGEKVFLECVQDMDHENMFWYRQDPGLGLRLIYFSYDVKMKEKGDIPEGYSVSREKKERFSLILESASTNQTSMYLCASSFLIVLGQGSTGELFFGEGSRLTVL.